Listed here is a single T cell receptor beta chain. Its antigen is currently unknown. Roughly 0.45 to 1 ug RNA was reverse transcribed with random hexamers. Amplification of TCR beta CDR3 by immunoSEQ multiplex PCR spanned 54 Vbeta and 13 Jbeta. A single record per CDR3 protein comes from TCRdb applying MiXCR to the immunoSEQ multiplex PCR reads. The table lists over 150,000 distinct CDR3 sequences, roughly 95% of them singletons. The record originates from a study of CD8 T cells in Susac syndrome. Study context: At blood draw, Susac syndrome patients were therapy-naive, on corticosteroids, or on intravenous immunoglobulin alone.

Findings and caveats of the study: The study conceded that its TCR sequencing and HLA analysis involved relatively few individuals.

The receptor comes from a human donor with Susac syndrome. What was sequenced was CD4+ T cells from PBMCs.

CDR3 in DNA: TGTGCCAGCAGCCAAGATTGGGTGGATGGCTACACCTTC. The encoded protein is CASSQDWVDGYTF. This chain joins TRBV14 and TRBJ1-2; D gene ambiguous. The CDR3 length is 13 residues. Trimming shortened V by 0 bases and J by 6 bases, and 8 bases separated the two germline ends. CDR1 is SGHDN, CDR2 FVKESK, per germline.